This T cell receptor beta chain was profiled in a study of TIL therapy for anti-PD-1-resistant metastatic lung cancer. Sequencing used immunoSEQ v3. The data were produced by immunoSEQ multiplex PCR, yet TCRdb's version contains in-frame clones alone and is incomplete. The sample has approximately 95,000 clones, less than 70% seen once; the top ten hold around 9.9%. Time point described: pre-treatment sample, taken before nivolumab and TIL therapy. The tumor samples were excised metastases, mostly pleural nodules or supraclavicular lymph nodes. The CDR3 totals 14 residues. Germline-derived CDR1 and CDR2 are SGHRS and YFSETQ. The V end was cut by 7 bases, the J end by 4 bases, with 17 bases between.

The genes are TRBV5-1 and TRBJ1-2; D is ambiguous. The TCR was taken from a person aged 30 to 80 with non-small cell lung cancer. This specimen was tumor tissue, taken at baseline. This CDR3 is CASGPGQEIYGYTF. The CDR3 nucleotides are TGCGCCAGCGGCCCCGGGCAGGAAATCTATGGCTACACCTTC.